Shown below are 32 T cell receptor beta chains from a single sample sequenced in a study of blood T cell repertoires in COVID-19 (dated by TCRdb to about 2020). The library was obtained by the immunoSEQ multiplex PCR assay. Held by TCRdb, this immuneACCESS table contains in-frame sequences only and omits some clones. Under half of the omission traces to an unresolved V gene where checked; the cause of the rest is unknown. The sample table lists about 260,000 clones, about 87% of them with a count of one. The leading ten clones occupy 10% of the sample. Sequencing input: peripheral blood. These receptors all come from a woman in her sixties or seventies with COVID-19, enrolled during active disease.

The V and J genes are TRBV4-1 and TRBJ1-1; TRBD1 agrees at 7 bases. The CDR3 is 16 amino acids. Trimming removed 2 bases from V and 0 bases from J; junction bases left unmatched: 6. Germline V CDR1 and CDR2: MGHRA, YSYEKL. The CDR3 sequence is CASSQTSGTVNTEAFF. The CDR3 DNA follows: TGCGCCAGCAGCCAAACATCCGGGACAGTGAACACTGAAGCTTTCTTT.

V gene TRBV5-1 combines with J gene TRBJ1-1; D may be TRBD1 (6 bases). The germline gives CDR1 SGHRS, CDR2 YFSETQ. The germline V and J ends were trimmed by 0 bases and 3 bases, with 12 bases remaining between them. The CDR3 has 15 residues. CDR3 in amino acids: CASSLARGRDTEAFF. The CDR3 DNA reads as TGCGCCAGCAGCTTGGCCAGGGGCCGGGACACTGAAGCTTTCTTT.

The rearrangement links TRBV10-3 to TRBJ2-7; 10 bases align to TRBD2. CDR1 and CDR2 from the germline V gene are ENHRY and SYGVKD. This CDR3 has 15 residues. V shed 6 bases and J 2 bases; nucleotides not matched to a gene: 7. The CDR3 region has the DNA TGTGCCATCAGCCAGACTAGCGGGTCTACCTACGAGCAGTACTTC. Residues: CAISQTSGSTYEQYF.

This chain's CDR3 is CASSAELADYTGELFF. The CDR3 nucleotides read TGTGCCAGCAGCGCGGAACTAGCGGACTACACCGGGGAGCTGTTTTTT. The rearrangement joins TRBV7-6 to TRBJ2-2, with TRBD2 matching over 8 bases. V shed 5 bases, J shed 3 bases, and the junction held 8 bases outside the gene matches. The CDR3 is 16 residues long. Germline assignment: CDR1 SGHVS and CDR2 FNYEAQ.

The genes are TRBV1 and TRBJ2-5; the table's TRBD2 call for D was not verified on the DNA. TRBV1 is given as a pseudogene. The CDR3 is made up of 16 amino acids. DNA of the CDR3: TGCACCAGCAGCCAAGAAGGTACTAGCGGGAGAAAGACCCAGTACTTC. Its protein product is CTSSQEGTSGRKTQYF.

This chain connects TRBV30 to TRBJ2-5; D may be TRBD2 (5 bases). The length of the CDR3 is 14 residues. The V end was cut by 2 bases, the J end by 7 bases, with 17 bases between. The germline gives CDR1 GTSNPN, CDR2 SVGIG (reference sequence). CDR3: CAWSTGQARGTQYF. For the CDR3, the DNA is TGTGCCTGGAGTACCGGCCAGGCCCGGGGGACCCAGTACTTC.

The gene calls are TRBV3-1 (or the pseudogene TRBV3-2) and TRBJ1-1; TRBD1 matches 7 bases. CDR1 and CDR2 from the germline V gene are LGHDT and YNNKEL (reference sequence). The J segment lost 3 bases and the V segment lost 4 bases, leaving 8 bases of the junction unmatched. This CDR3 has 15 amino acids. The CDR3 is CASSRKDRVDTEAFF. The CDR3 coding sequence is TGTGCCAGCAGCCGAAAAGACAGGGTGGACACTGAAGCTTTCTTT.

The chain links TRBV28 to TRBJ1-1, with D possibly TRBD1 on 5 matching bases. This CDR3 region has 13 residues. Looked up from germline, CDR1 is MDHEN and CDR2 is SYDVKM. V lost 8 bases and J 1 base, leaving 11 bases between the germline ends. CDR3: CASGRGENTEAFF. In DNA form, the CDR3 reads TGTGCCAGCGGGAGGGGCGAGAACACTGAAGCTTTCTTT.

V gene TRBV3-1 (or the pseudogene TRBV3-2) combines with J gene TRBJ1-1, with 7 bases that match TRBD1. From germline, CDR1 is LGHDT and CDR2 YNNKEL (reference sequence). The CDR3 is 14 residues long. V lost 1 base, J lost 4 bases, and 3 bases stayed unmatched. The CDR3 spells CASSQGQGITEAFF. The CDR3 DNA reads TGTGCCAGCAGCCAAGGACAGGGTATCACTGAAGCTTTCTTT.

The gene calls are TRBV12-3 or TRBV12-4 and TRBJ1-1; unclear D gene. The germline V and J ends were trimmed by 7 bases and 6 bases, with 9 bases remaining between them. There are 11 residues in the CDR3. Here the CDR3 reads CASMRGAEAFF. The CDR3 coding sequence is TGTGCCAGCATGCGGGGTGCTGAAGCTTTCTTT.

The rearrangement links TRBV9 to TRBJ1-4; no clear D gene. V was pared by 3 bases and J by 13 bases, with 22 bases between. The germline CDR1 and CDR2 sequences are SGDLS and YYNGEE. The CDR3 runs to 15 residues. Written as DNA, the CDR3 is TGTGCCAGCAGCGGAGGACGGCCGGATGTCGGGAGACTGTTTTTT. Its translation: CASSGGRPDVGRLFF.

V usage is TRBV28 and J usage is TRBJ2-7; 7 bases are a match to TRBD2. This CDR3 is built from 15 residues. The trim removed 4 bases at V and 0 bases at J, leaving 6 bases unmatched. Germline V gene data show CDR1 as MDHEN and CDR2 as SYDVKM. CDR3 protein: CASSSGGGFSYEQYF. The CDR3, as DNA: TGTGCCAGCAGTTCCGGCGGGGGTTTCTCCTACGAGCAGTACTTC.

The chain couples TRBV3-1 (or the pseudogene TRBV3-2) to TRBJ2-3; D is unresolved. CDR3 length: 13 residues. Trimming shortened V by 4 bases and J by 4 bases, and 9 bases separated the two germline ends. In germline, CDR1 is LGHDT, CDR2 YNNKEL (reference sequence). CDR3 residues: CASSLTEPDTQYF. The DNA of the CDR3 is TGTGCCAGCAGCCTTACGGAGCCAGATACGCAGTATTTT.

This clone was seen only once. Here the CDR3 DNA reads TGTGCCAGCAGCCGTACAGGGGCTGAAGAAAAACTGTTTTTT. As protein: CASSRTGAEEKLFF. V usage is TRBV11-1 and J usage is TRBJ1-4; 7 positions match TRBD1. The ends lost 5 bases at V and 8 bases at J; junction bases unmatched: 8. Germline CDR1 reads SGHAT; CDR2 reads FQDESV (reference sequence). The CDR3 is made up of 14 amino acids.

The J gene is TRBJ2-6, the V gene TRBV28; D might be TRBD1 (7 bases). V lost 5 bases to trimming and J lost 0 bases, with 17 bases between them. The CDR3 has 18 amino acids. The germline V gene encodes CDR1 MDHEN and CDR2 SYDVKM. The CDR3 sequence is CASSHPGGGLSGANVLTF. The CDR3, as DNA: TGTGCCAGCAGTCACCCAGGGGGAGGCCTCTCTGGGGCCAACGTCCTGACTTTC.

In DNA form, the CDR3 reads TGTGCCAGCAGTTTTGCCTCTAGCGGTTATGGCGAGCAGTACTTC. Encoded protein: CASSFASSGYGEQYF. The chain has TRBV27 and TRBJ2-7; 7 bases are shared with TRBD2. V trimming: 3 bases; J trimming: 6 bases; junction bases outside the gene matches: 11. CDR1 and CDR2 (germline): MNHEY, SMNVEV (reference sequence). The CDR3 has 15 residues.

In this sample, this clone turned up once. The chain employs TRBV11-2 and TRBJ2-1; the match to TRBD2 covers 11 bases. The CDR3 contains 15 residues. V was pared by 5 bases and J by 9 bases, with 9 bases of the junction left unmatched. Germline CDR1 and CDR2: SGHAT and FQNNGV. CDR3: CASSHTGLAASEQFF. The CDR3 DNA reads as TGTGCCAGCAGCCATACGGGACTAGCGGCATCTGAGCAGTTCTTC.

The chain carries TRBV25-1 and TRBJ1-4; no clear D. The CDR3 extends over 14 amino acids. CDR1 MGHDK and CDR2 SYGVNS come from the germline V gene. Between the trimmed V and J ends, which lost 7 bases and 4 bases, there was a span of 13 bases. CDR3 DNA sequence: TGTGCCAGCAAGACCGACAACGGTAATGAAAAACTGTTTTTT. It specifies CASKTDNGNEKLFF.

This clone appeared a single time. The rearrangement links TRBV5-1 to TRBJ2-2; 7 positions match TRBD1. The trim removed 0 bases at V and 6 bases at J, leaving 2 bases unmatched. The CDR3 covers 14 residues. CDR1 and CDR2 from the germline V gene are SGHRS and YFSETQ. CDR3 residues: CASSLGQGAGELFF. CDR3 DNA sequence: TGCGCCAGCAGCTTGGGACAGGGAGCCGGGGAGCTGTTTTTT.

The DNA of the CDR3 is TGTGCCAGCAGTGGCGGGAGGGCGACCGGGGAGCTGTTTTTT. This gives the protein CASSGGRATGELFF. The V and J genes are TRBV2 and TRBJ2-2; 9 bases agree with TRBD2. V was pared by 4 bases and J by 5 bases, with 2 bases of the junction left unmatched. Per the germline V gene, CDR1 is SNHLY and CDR2 is FYNNEI. The CDR3 contains 14 residues.

The CDR3 sequence is CASSPSTKRGEQYF. CDR3 coding DNA: TGTGCCAGCTCACCTTCGACCAAACGGGGGGAGCAGTACTTC. The chain links TRBV18 to TRBJ2-7; D possibly corresponds to TRBD2 (6 bases). In germline, CDR1 is KGHSH, CDR2 LQKENI. The CDR3 covers 14 residues. The V end was cut by 3 bases, the J end by 7 bases, with 16 bases between.

The rearrangement links TRBV5-1 to TRBJ2-7, with D maybe TRBD1 (6 bases). This CDR3 has 14 residues. Germline CDR1 is SGHRS and CDR2 is YFSETQ. Trimming shortened V by 3 bases and J by 0 bases, and 10 bases separated the two germline ends. The CDR3 sequence: CASSSTGSSYEQYF. The CDR3 nucleotides read TGCGCCAGCAGCTCGACAGGAAGCTCCTACGAGCAGTACTTC.

The rearrangement joins TRBV28 to TRBJ2-1, with 11 positions matching TRBD2. This CDR3 region has 14 residues. The trim removed 5 bases at V and 9 bases at J, leaving 6 bases unmatched. Germline V lookup: CDR1 MDHEN, CDR2 SYDVKM. Here the CDR3 reads CASSTGTSGGEQFF. The CDR3 coding sequence is TGTGCCAGCAGTACCGGGACTAGCGGTGGTGAGCAGTTCTTC.

This clone showed up just once. V and J are TRBV28 and TRBJ2-3; 7 nucleotides agree with TRBD2. The V and J ends lost 6 bases and 0 bases, in that order; junction bases with no gene match: 6. There are 15 residues in the CDR3. Germline V gene data show CDR1 as MDHEN and CDR2 as SYDVKM. CDR3 DNA: TGTGCCAGCAGCTCCGGGACTATCAGCACAGATACGCAGTATTTT. Translation gives CASSSGTISTDTQYF.

This chain uses TRBV15 with TRBJ2-4; possibly TRBD2 for D (5 bases). Germline V gene data show CDR1 as LNHNV and CDR2 as YYDKDF (reference sequence). The CDR3 covers 13 residues. V lost 0 bases, J lost 15 bases, and 15 bases lay in between. The CDR3 DNA reads as TGTGCCACCAGCAGAGATACGCGACTATCAAGGTACTTC. Protein: CATSRDTRLSRYF.

The chain uses TRBV5-1 and TRBJ2-7; possible D gene TRBD2, 8 bases. With 4 bases removed from V and 5 bases from J, the gap between germline ends came to 16 bases. Germline CDR1 and CDR2: SGHRS and YFSETQ. The CDR3 extends over 14 amino acids. The CDR3 loop reads CASSPGRGLDEQYF. The CDR3 DNA sequence: TGCGCCAGCAGCCCCGGGAGGGGGCTAGACGAGCAGTACTTC.

The V and J genes are TRBV20-1 and TRBJ1-2; TRBD1 is a possible D gene (6 bases). The V gene's germline CDR1 is DFQATT and CDR2 SNEGSKA (reference sequence). This CDR3 region has 12 residues. Trimming cost V 3 bases and J 6 bases, with 11 bases left between them. DNA for the CDR3: TGCAGTGCTAGTTACAGGGAAGATGGCTACACCTTC. It is translated as CSASYREDGYTF.

This clone was detected once. The chain is built from TRBV11-1 and TRBJ2-1; 8 nucleotides agree with TRBD1. V lost 3 bases, J lost 7 bases, and 5 bases stayed unmatched. This CDR3 comprises 14 residues. Germline V CDR1 and CDR2: SGHAT, FQDESV (reference sequence). The CDR3 protein is CASSFRQGWNEQFF. As DNA, the CDR3 is TGTGCCAGCAGCTTTCGACAGGGGTGGAATGAGCAGTTCTTC.

The genes are TRBV5-6 and TRBJ1-2, with 7 bases matching TRBD1. The V and J ends lost 4 bases and 4 bases, in that order; junction bases with no gene match: 7. CDR1 is SGHDT and CDR2 is YYEEEE in the germline V gene. The CDR3 contains 14 residues. DNA of the CDR3: TGTGCCAGCAGCAGCCTGGGACAGCCCTATGGCTACACCTTC. Its translation: CASSSLGQPYGYTF.

This clone appeared a single time. The chain carries TRBV7-3 and TRBJ2-1; TRBD2 aligns across 9 bases. Trimming cost V 4 bases and J 7 bases; bases outside gene matches: 23. CDR1 is SGHTA, CDR2 FQGTGA, per germline. The CDR3 is 20 residues long. The DNA for the CDR3 is TGTGCCAGCAGCTCTCATCCGCGGACGGGTGCGGGAGGGAACCTTAATGAGCAGTTCTTC. This encodes CASSSHPRTGAGGNLNEQFF.

The chain combines TRBV5-1 with TRBJ1-4; TRBD1 matches at 10 bases. The CDR3 sequence is 15 residues long. CDR1 is SGHRS and CDR2 is YFSETQ in the germline V gene. V lost 4 bases, J lost 7 bases, and 7 bases stayed unmatched. CDR3 bases: TGCGCCAGCAGCCCCGGGGGGGACAGGGGTGAAAAACTGTTTTTT. Its protein is CASSPGGDRGEKLFF.

This chain uses TRBV18 with TRBJ1-2, with 9 bases aligning to TRBD1. CDR1 and CDR2 from the germline V gene are KGHSH and LQKENI. The trim removed 6 bases at V and 6 bases at J, leaving 2 bases unmatched. The CDR3 is made up of 12 amino acids. This chain's CDR3 is CASSRTGDGYTF. CDR3 coding DNA: TGTGCCAGCTCGCGGACAGGGGATGGCTACACCTTC.